These 25 T cell receptor beta chains were all obtained from the same sample, sequenced in a study of blood T cell repertoires in COVID-19. The protocol was immunoSEQ multiplex PCR, while the TCRdb copy is restricted to in-frame clones and leaves out a portion. Among fewer than 350,000 clones listed, about 86% were seen once. The sequenced sample was peripheral blood. These receptors were obtained from a woman aged 55-69 years with active or convalescent COVID-19.

The genes are TRBV5-6 and TRBJ1-2, with D possibly being TRBD1 (6 bases). V was trimmed by 4 bases and J by 2 bases, leaving 9 bases between them. The CDR3 is made up of 13 amino acids. CDR1 and CDR2 from the germline V gene are SGHDT and YYEEEE. Here the CDR3 DNA reads TGTGCCAGCAGCGCTGGACAGAACTATGGCTACACCTTC. This translates into CASSAGQNYGYTF.

V is TRBV18 and J is TRBJ2-5; no clear D. The germline V gene encodes CDR1 KGHSH and CDR2 LQKENI. The CDR3 runs to 15 residues. Trimming took 3 bases from V and 2 from J, leaving 13 bases between them. The CDR3 protein is CASSPRQDPQETQYF. The CDR3 DNA reads TGTGCCAGCTCACCCCGACAAGACCCTCAAGAGACCCAGTACTTC.

The V gene is TRBV19, the J gene TRBJ1-2, with D perhaps matching TRBD1 (6 bases). The CDR3 is made up of 15 amino acids. The germline V gene has CDR1 LNHDA and CDR2 SQIVND (reference sequence). V gave up 7 bases and J gave up 0 bases, with 15 bases separating them. The CDR3 reads CASNPQQGANYGYTF. The CDR3 coding sequence is TGTGCCAGTAACCCCCAACAGGGAGCTAACTATGGCTACACCTTC.

CDR3 residues: CASSTGQGYGYTF. CDR3 nucleotides: TGTGCCAGCAGTACAGGACAGGGGTATGGCTACACCTTC. The gene calls are TRBV5-6 and TRBJ1-2, with 9 bases that match TRBD1. The germline V gene encodes CDR1 SGHDT and CDR2 YYEEEE. Trimming at V came to 5 bases and at J to 5 bases, leaving 4 bases not matched to a gene. This CDR3 region has 13 residues. Looking up the rest from reference TRBV5-6 and TRBJ1-2 gives the full variable domain: DAGVTQSPTHLIKTRGQQVTLRCSPKSGHDTVSWYQQALGQGPQFIFQYYEEEERQRGNFPDRFSGHQFPNYSSELNVNALLLGDSALYLCASSTGQGYGYTFGSGTRLTVV.

V is TRBV6-2 or TRBV6-3 and J is TRBJ1-2, with 8 bases fitting TRBD1. In germline, CDR1 is MNHEY, CDR2 SVGEGT. Losses at the gene ends were 5 bases for V and 7 bases for J; bases not matched to a gene: 9. The CDR3 contains 14 residues. Here the CDR3 DNA reads TGTGCCAGCAGTAAAGGACAGGGAATTTCTGGCTACACCTTC. Its protein is CASSKGQGISGYTF.

The V and J genes are TRBV18 and TRBJ2-3, with D possibly being TRBD1 (6 bases). The CDR3 is made up of 16 amino acids. Trimming stripped 5 bases from V and 0 bases from J, with 15 bases between. CDR1 and CDR2 from the germline V gene are KGHSH and LQKENI. DNA for the CDR3: TGTGCCAGCTCAGAGATAGGGACAAGTAGCACAGATACGCAGTATTTT. It specifies CASSEIGTSSTDTQYF.

V and J are TRBV5-5 and TRBJ2-2; D is unclear. Between the trimmed V and J ends, which lost 2 bases and 1 base, there was a span of 9 bases. This CDR3 is 15 amino acids long. Germline CDR1 reads SGHKS; CDR2 reads YYEKEE (reference sequence). CDR3 coding DNA: TGTGCCAGCAGCTTTGAGAGTCGGAACACCGGGGAGCTGTTTTTT. Its translation: CASSFESRNTGELFF.

This chain joins TRBV5-1 and TRBJ1-2, with a tentative D call TRBD1 (5 bases). CDR3 length: 16 amino acids. Trimming pared 2 bases from V and 2 bases from J, leaving 16 bases between. Germline values: CDR1 SGHRS, CDR2 YFSETQ. In nucleotides, the CDR3 is TGCGCCAGCAGCTTTGAGTCAGGGTTGGCCAACTATGGCTACACCTTC. Amino acids: CASSFESGLANYGYTF.

The chain recombines TRBV7-9 with TRBJ2-1; D is possibly TRBD2 (6 bases). CDR1 and CDR2 (germline): SEHNR, FQNEAQ (reference sequence). There are 16 residues in the CDR3. Trimming took off 6 bases at V and 0 bases at J, with 15 bases between the two ends. CDR3 in DNA: TGTGCCAGCAGGGCTTTGTTGGGGGGCTCCTACAATGAGCAGTTCTTC. Translation gives CASRALLGGSYNEQFF.

This sequence joins TRBV7-3 and TRBJ1-1; 7 bases agree with TRBD1. Germline V gene sequence: CDR1 SGHTA, CDR2 FQGTGA. The CDR3 spans 16 residues. V shed 2 bases, J shed 6 bases, and the junction held 12 bases outside the gene matches. CDR3: CASSLRGGRGNPEAFF. In nucleotides, the CDR3 is TGTGCCAGCAGCTTACGAGGGGGCAGGGGGAATCCTGAAGCTTTCTTT.

In its sample, this clone was seen many times. This chain's CDR3 is CASRHSGAIGNEQFF. CDR3 DNA sequence: TGTGCCAGCAGACATAGCGGGGCTATTGGAAATGAGCAGTTCTTC. The rearrangement joins TRBV5-4 to TRBJ2-1; 8 bases match TRBD2. CDR1 and CDR2 (germline): SGHNT, YYREEE (reference sequence). There are 15 residues in the CDR3. The J segment lost 7 bases and the V segment lost 5 bases, leaving 11 bases of the junction unmatched.

V usage is TRBV12-5 and J usage is TRBJ2-7; 8 nucleotides line up with TRBD1. The CDR3 contains 14 residues. Germline assignment: CDR1 LGHNT and CDR2 FRNRAP. The ends lost 3 bases at V and 4 bases at J; junction bases unmatched: 5. The DNA of the CDR3 is TGTGCTAGTGGTTTAGGGCAGGGGGCTTACGAGCAGTACTTC. It encodes CASGLGQGAYEQYF.

This clone appeared a few times. This chain uses TRBV27 with TRBJ1-4; D may be TRBD1 (5 bases). This CDR3 has 15 amino acids. Germline V gene sequence: CDR1 MNHEY, CDR2 SMNVEV (reference sequence). Trimming removed 3 bases from V and 0 bases from J, with 8 bases in between. CDR3 protein: CASSFGGATNEKLFF. DNA for the CDR3: TGTGCCAGCAGTTTTGGGGGGGCAACTAATGAAAAACTGTTTTTT.

This sequence joins TRBV7-6 and TRBJ2-3, with D possibly TRBD1 on 7 matching bases. V lost 6 bases to trimming and J lost 4 bases, with 20 bases between them. This CDR3 has 16 residues. Germline loops: CDR1 SGHVS, CDR2 FNYEAQ. As DNA, the CDR3 is TGTGCCAGCAGTCACGGAAGACAGGGCGGGGCAGATACGCAGTATTTT. It encodes CASSHGRQGGADTQYF.

The chain links TRBV2 to TRBJ1-5, with 7 positions matching TRBD1. V dropped 4 bases and J dropped 3; count of bases not matched to a gene: 3. The CDR3 loop spans 14 amino acids. Germline assignment: CDR1 SNHLY and CDR2 FYNNEI. The CDR3 DNA reads as TGTGCCAGCAGTGCAGGGGGTTACAATCAGCCCCAGCATTTT. Amino acids: CASSAGGYNQPQHF.

In DNA, the CDR3 is TGTGCCAGCAGTGCGGGCTATGGCTACACCTTC. Its protein product is CASSAGYGYTF. The chain joins TRBV25-1 to TRBJ1-2; no clear D. In germline, CDR1 is MGHDK, CDR2 SYGVNS. Trimming cost V 4 bases and J 4 bases, with 4 bases left between them. This CDR3 region has 11 residues.

This chain connects TRBV25-1 to TRBJ2-3; D ambiguous. V lost 8 bases, J lost 0 bases, and 18 bases lay in between. CDR3 length equals 16 residues. Germline V lookup: CDR1 MGHDK, CDR2 SYGVNS. The CDR3 protein is CASASAGYPSTDTQYF. The CDR3 DNA is TGTGCCAGCGCGTCGGCAGGCTACCCTAGCACAGATACGCAGTATTTT. Full variable domain (remainder filled in from reference TRBV25-1 and TRBJ2-3): EADIYQTPRYLVIGTGKKITLECSQTMGHDKMYWYQQDPGMELHLIHYSYGVNSTEKGDLSSESTVSRIRTEHFPLTLESARPSHTSQYLCASASAGYPSTDTQYFGPGTRLTVL.

The chain recombines TRBV11-2 with TRBJ2-7; 9 nucleotides agree with TRBD1. The germline gives CDR1 SGHAT, CDR2 FQNNGV. After removal of 2 bases from V and 0 bases from J, the junction contained 2 bases not matched to a gene. CDR3 size: 15 residues. Written as DNA, the CDR3 is TGTGCCAGCAGCTTACCGGGACAGGGCTCCTACGAGCAGTACTTC. Residues: CASSLPGQGSYEQYF.

This clone was seen once. V is TRBV19 and J is TRBJ2-7, with 9 bases lining up with TRBD1. V was clipped by 2 bases and J by 0 bases; unmatched bases: 5. There are 16 residues in the CDR3. The germline V gene has CDR1 LNHDA and CDR2 SQIVND (reference sequence). The CDR3 here is CASSISGTGISYEQYF. CDR3 bases: TGTGCCAGTAGTATATCCGGGACAGGGATCTCCTACGAGCAGTACTTC.

The chain links TRBV2 to TRBJ2-7, with 8 bases lining up with TRBD2. CDR1 and CDR2 from the germline V gene are SNHLY and FYNNEI. CDR3 length: 14 residues. The V and J ends lost 7 bases and 1 base, in that order; junction bases with no gene match: 6. The CDR3 sequence is CASNGGGPSYEQYF. The CDR3 bases are TGTGCCAGCAACGGCGGGGGGCCGTCCTACGAGCAGTACTTC. Based on the CDR3 plus reference TRBV2 and TRBJ2-7, the full variable domain is EPEVTQTPSHQVTQMGQEVILRCVPISNHLYFYWYRQILGQKVEFLVSFYNNEISEKSEIFDDQFSVERPDGSNFTLKIRSTKLEDSAMYFCASNGGGPSYEQYFGPGTRLTVT.

The table lists this clone with a few counts. The V call is TRBV10-3, the J call TRBJ2-1; 11 bases are a match to TRBD2. With V trimmed by 7 bases and J by 5 bases, 10 bases remained unmatched. The length of the CDR3 is 16 residues. Germline assignment: CDR1 ENHRY and CDR2 SYGVKD. CDR3 coding DNA: TGTGCCATCACTCCGAGGGGGACTAGCGGAAACAATGAGCAGTTCTTC. It specifies CAITPRGTSGNNEQFF.

This chain uses TRBV19 with TRBJ2-5; weak D call: TRBD2 (5 bases). Germline loops: CDR1 LNHDA, CDR2 SQIVND (reference sequence). The CDR3 length is 14 residues. Trimming stripped 6 bases from V and 0 bases from J, with 11 bases between. CDR3 loop: CASSQTRYQETQYF. The CDR3, as DNA: TGTGCCAGTAGCCAAACTAGGTACCAAGAGACCCAGTACTTC.

The CDR3 nucleotides are TGCAGCGTTGAGGGCTTCGCTGGAAACACCATATATTTT. It encodes CSVEGFAGNTIYF. V and J are TRBV29-1 and TRBJ1-3; no firm D call. The germline V and J ends were trimmed by 3 bases and 2 bases, with 8 bases remaining between them. Germline CDR1 reads SQVTM; CDR2 reads ANQGSEA. The CDR3 has 13 amino acids.

This clone was seen more than once but under ten times. The chain couples TRBV18 to TRBJ2-1, with TRBD2 matching 9 bases. The V segment lost 2 bases and the J segment 4 bases; nucleotides outside the gene matches: 3. This CDR3 has 15 residues. Looked up from germline, CDR1 is KGHSH and CDR2 is LQKENI. The CDR3 loop is CASSPGGGAYNEQFF. The CDR3 DNA follows: TGTGCCAGCTCACCAGGCGGGGGGGCATACAATGAGCAGTTCTTC.

The chain joins TRBV19 to TRBJ1-2, with 8 bases aligning to TRBD1. The V gene's germline CDR1 is LNHDA and CDR2 SQIVND (reference sequence). The CDR3 runs 16 residues. With 4 bases clipped from V and 2 bases from J, the junction kept 9 bases outside the gene matches. The CDR3 region has the DNA TGTGCCAGTAGTACTCGGCAGGGGGCTGACAACTATGGCTACACCTTC. It translates to CASSTRQGADNYGYTF.